The 11 T cell receptor beta chains in this list originate from one sample, sequenced in a study of blood T cell repertoires in COVID-19 (dated by TCRdb to 2020 to 2021). Library method: the immunoSEQ multiplex PCR assay. Imported from immuneACCESS, the table was reduced by TCRdb to in-frame sequences with V and J called. These copies leave out some clones; in studies compared against another copy, an unresolved V gene accounts for under half, and the cause of the remainder is not known. The sample table shows roughly 84,000 clones, and around 81% are seen once. The ten largest clones capture 18% of the sample. The sequenced sample was peripheral blood. All receptors come from an older man with active or convalescent COVID-19.

The chain employs TRBV29-1 and TRBJ1-1; D is uncertain. V gave up 5 bases and J gave up 2 bases, with 15 bases separating them. The CDR3 is made up of 14 amino acids. Germline V gene lookup returns CDR1 SQVTM and CDR2 ANQGSEA. CDR3 region: CSVLIYTSNTEAFF. In DNA form, the CDR3 reads TGCAGCGTTCTTATTTACACCTCTAACACTGAAGCTTTCTTT.

The chain uses TRBV13 and TRBJ1-5, with TRBD1 matching over 11 bases. Germline V gene data show CDR1 as PRHDT and CDR2 as FYEKMQ (reference sequence). CDR3 length: 16 amino acids. With V trimmed by 0 bases and J by 6 bases, 4 bases remained unmatched. The DNA for the CDR3 is TGTGCCAGCAGCTTAGGCGGGGACAGGGGGGTTCAGCCCCAGCATTTT. The encoded protein is CASSLGGDRGVQPQHF.

As DNA, the CDR3 is TGTGCCAGCGGTTTAGACACCATATATTTT. As protein: CASGLDTIYF. V is TRBV6-5 and J is TRBJ1-3, with no clear D. CDR3 length: 10 amino acids. The V end was cut by 8 bases, the J end by 8 bases, with 7 bases between. CDR1 and CDR2 from the germline V gene are MNHEY and SVGAGI.

The CDR3 is CASTRDSNSPLHF. DNA for the CDR3: TGTGCCAGCACCAGGGACAGCAATTCACCCCTCCACTTT. The chain couples TRBV5-4 to TRBJ1-6; 7 bases line up with TRBD1. After removal of 6 bases from V and 7 bases from J, the junction contained 4 bases not matched to a gene. The CDR3 totals 13 residues. The germline gives CDR1 SGHNT, CDR2 YYREEE (reference sequence).

In its sample, this clone was seen once. The rearrangement links TRBV5-5 to TRBJ2-1, with 8 bases lining up with TRBD2. Trimming at V came to 0 bases and at J to 8 bases, leaving 10 bases not matched to a gene. Germline V gene sequence: CDR1 SGHKS, CDR2 YYEKEE (reference sequence). The CDR3 contains 16 residues. CDR3 coding DNA: TGTGCCAGCAGCTTGGGCGGGGGGCGGAATCAGGATGAGCAGTTCTTC. Its protein is CASSLGGGRNQDEQFF.

V and J are TRBV29-1 and TRBJ2-1; maybe TRBD2 (6 bases). Germline V gene lookup returns CDR1 SQVTM and CDR2 ANQGSEA. The CDR3 is 13 amino acids. Between the trimmed V and J ends, which lost 1 base and 11 bases, there was a span of 15 bases. Here the CDR3 reads CSVEVRDSRQQFF. The CDR3 DNA reads as TGCAGCGTTGAAGTTAGGGACTCTAGACAGCAGTTCTTC.

The V call is TRBV5-6, the J call TRBJ1-6; maybe TRBD1 (5 bases). V was clipped by 0 bases and J by 10 bases, with 20 bases between them. The CDR3 consists of 17 residues. Germline-derived CDR1 and CDR2 are SGHDT and YYEEEE. The CDR3 DNA reads as TGTGCCAGCAGCTTGGCAGGGTTAGACGGTTTACGATCACCCCTCCACTTT. It specifies CASSLAGLDGLRSPLHF.

The rearrangement links TRBV6-5 to TRBJ2-2; tentatively, D is TRBD1 (6 bases). Germline CDR1 is MNHEY and CDR2 is SVGAGI. V was shortened by 10 bases and J by 6 bases, with 18 bases between the two germline ends. The length of the CDR3 is 14 residues. The CDR3 sequence: CATVAQGWAGELFF. CDR3 nucleotides: TGTGCCACCGTGGCACAGGGTTGGGCCGGGGAGCTGTTTTTT.

J is TRBJ1-5 and V is TRBV25-1, with D maybe TRBD1 (6 bases). Germline values: CDR1 MGHDK, CDR2 SYGVNS. The CDR3 spans 14 residues. Trimming pared 3 bases from V and 7 bases from J, leaving 13 bases between. CDR3 DNA sequence: TGTGCCAGCAGTGATATGGCAGGGGAGCAGCCCCAGCATTTT. Translating gives CASSDMAGEQPQHF.

The V gene is TRBV19, the J gene TRBJ1-3; 7 bases map to TRBD1. Trimming took 8 bases from V and 0 from J; bases not matched to a gene: 4. This CDR3 is 14 amino acids long. Per the germline V gene, CDR1 is LNHDA and CDR2 is SQIVND (reference sequence). The CDR3 DNA sequence: TGTGCCAGTGAGACAGGGAACTCTGGAAACACCATATATTTT. Its protein product is CASETGNSGNTIYF. The whole variable domain, filled in from reference TRBV19 and TRBJ1-3, reads DGGITQSPKYLFRKEGQNVTLSCEQNLNHDAMYWYRQDPGQGLRLIYYSQIVNDFQKGDIAEGYSVSREKKESFPLTVTSAQKNPTAFYLCASETGNSGNTIYFGEGSWLTVV.

This chain uses TRBV5-1 with TRBJ2-3; D gene uncertain. The CDR3 is made up of 15 amino acids. V was clipped by 0 bases and J by 5 bases, with 13 bases between them. Germline CDR1 is SGHRS and CDR2 is YFSETQ. This CDR3 is CASSLDGTKIDTQYF. The CDR3 nucleotides are TGCGCCAGCAGCTTGGACGGCACTAAGATAGATACGCAGTATTTT.